This entry is about one TCR beta chain. Its antigen specificity is not known. Base qualities are missing; no much larger clone stands one base away. TCRbeta CDR3 regions were amplified from genomic DNA using the immunoSEQ Assay, a bias-controlled multiplex PCR. On the authors' methods: The number of nucleated cells in each sample was estimated by amplification of reference gene primers within the assay. Sequence reads were collapsed and filtered to measure the absolute abundance of every unique TCRbeta CDR3 rearrangement. Productive Simpson clonality was computed per sample as the square root of Simpson's diversity index over productive rearrangements. TCRdb retrieved this table from immuneACCESS and kept in-frame rearrangements only. Not all clones are present; in checked studies, unresolved V genes account for under half, and no reason is known for the remainder. The V and J calls and the clone size are those of that table, but D and trimming were determined from the DNA. The sample contains 80,000 to 100,000 clones, roughly 82% of them found a single time. Approximately 10% of the sample is held by the ten biggest clonotypes.

The germline V end is reduced by 6 bases and the J end by 2 bases; junction bases left unmatched: 5. From a lookup of the germline V gene, CDR1 and CDR2 are SGHAT and FQNNGV. CDR3 length: 14 amino acids, cysteine to phenylalanine. The kept DNA is CDR3 alone, 42 bases in frame from the first base. This sample is part of a study of blood T cell repertoires in COVID-19 (TCRdb year 2020). Broadly, across the study: Samples covering the acute and convalescent phases of COVID-19 were provided by collaborators in the United States, Italy and Spain. Samples came from the ongoing ImmuneRACE study (first 160 participants) plus 1,254 subjects from 6 global collaborators. The prospective study material was composed of cDNA or gDNA derived from T cells, B-cell-depleted T cells, or PBMCs. Deeply sampled blood TCRbeta repertoires from subjects exposed to, actively infected with, or recovered from COVID-19 were included in the dataset. HLA class I and class II types, where available, came from metadata supplied by the sample provider rather than from assay-based typing. A de-identified subject ID, COVID-19 status, age in years and sex were almost always included in the sample metadata. The repertoires were released in a freely available public database intended as a resource for research on the immune response to SARS-CoV-2.

What the authors observed across the whole study: The quantity of clinical and demographic metadata differed by source and by participant and was supplied without curation.

Whole blood was collected in K2EDTA tubes by collaborating institutions according to the institutions' own protocols. For TCRbeta analysis, collaborators shipped samples as frozen whole blood, isolated PBMCs, or DNA extracted from either of those sample types. Sequenced material: peripheral blood. The V gene is TRBV11-2 and the J gene is TRBJ2-7, and 9 junctional nucleotides match TRBD1. The sequence derives from a man between 65 and 85 years old with active or convalescent COVID-19. The CDR3 corresponds to CASSRTGAPYEQYF. The DNA is as follows: TGTGCCAGCAGTCGGACAGGGGCCCCCTACGAGCAGTACTTC.